The TCR beta chain under discussion was sequenced for a study of ipilimumab plus nivolumab after autologous stem cell transplantation. Study in general: Both relapsed and primary refractory DLBCL were included.

Clones were sequenced by immunoSEQ multiplex PCR, and TCRdb holds only the in-frame ones, with some missing. Found here are 15,000 to 20,000 clones, 71% of them singletons; the top ten hold less than 25%. The V gene lost 3 bases and the J gene lost 4 bases, with 3 bases spanning the gap. CDR3 length: 11 amino acids. CDR1 is SGHTA, CDR2 FQGTGA, per germline. This specimen was PBMCs, taken in a trial of ipilimumab plus nivolumab as post-transplant consolidation. This clonotype was obtained from a male donor with diffuse large B-cell lymphoma. The chain couples TRBV7-3 to TRBJ2-5, with D unresolved. DNA for the CDR3: TGTGCCAGCAGCTTTCGAGAGACCCAGTACTTC. The encoded protein is CASSFRETQYF.